This TCR beta chain was documented in a study of T cell responses to AZD1222 COVID-19 vaccine. Clones were sequenced by immunoSEQ multiplex PCR, and TCRdb holds only the in-frame ones, with some missing. In the table there are 130,000 to 150,000 clones, 92% of which are singletons. Germline V gene sequence: CDR1 DFQATT, CDR2 SNEGSKA (reference sequence). Trimming removed 3 bases from V and 5 bases from J; junction bases left unmatched: 6. The CDR3 is 16 amino acids. The sequences come from peripheral blood, collected on day 0 of AZD1222 vaccination. The source of this sequence is an adult in good health. V gene TRBV20-1 combines with J gene TRBJ1-6; 11 bases agree with TRBD1. In DNA form, the CDR3 reads TGCAGTGCTAGTCGGGGGACAGGGGGAAATAATTCACCCCTCCACTTT. This encodes CSASRGTGGNNSPLHF.